The clone carrying this T cell receptor (beta chain) was seen ten or more times. The antigen is undetermined. The data are from a study of CD8 T cells in ankylosing spondylitis. A quantitative 5'-RACE method, one with molecular barcodes, was used to make TCR beta libraries. TCRdb recomputed calls from the 5' RACE reads with MiXCR, one row per CDR3 protein. This sample has some 220,000 distinct CDR3 sequences, with 7.3% found just once. Study-wide results and limits: Clones linked to the disease showed a CD8+ phenotype. They occurred at relatively low frequencies in peripheral blood. Reports of some motif variants in reactive arthritis synovial fluid and blood predate this one. Disease-linked clones reportedly showed significant enrichment in matched ankylosing spondylitis synovial fluid. A TCR beta motif of roughly eight highly homologous variants seemed to mark ankylosing spondylitis blood.

The TCR was taken from a male donor with ankylosing spondylitis. Sample: blood, either unsorted or a sorted T cell fraction (not recorded which).

The CDR3 DNA follows: TGTGCCAGCAGCCCCCTGGTGTGGGGTTTGGACGAGCAGTACTTC. This translates into CASSPLVWGLDEQYF. V gene TRBV3-1 combines with J gene TRBJ2-7; D is uncertain. Per the germline V gene, CDR1 is LGHDT and CDR2 is YNNKEL (reference sequence). V lost 4 bases and J lost 5, with 18 bases in between. This CDR3 has 15 residues.